The source of this T cell receptor beta chain is a study of blood T cells in healthy people across ages. Study-level results: In older individuals, TCR beta diversity per million T cells was lower, falling roughly linearly with age. Expanded clonotype shifts may have been confounded, as the donors had an unknown CMV status.

This clonotype showed up just a few times. Its antigen is unknown. The germline gives CDR1 SGHTA, CDR2 FQGNSA. The ends were cut back, 1 base at V and 3 bases at J, with 13 bases in the middle. The CDR3 totals 16 residues. It was with a sample-barcoded 5' primer and a J-beta primer mix that a second PCR of roughly 6 to 12 cycles was run. TCRdb reprocessed the 5' RACE reads via MiXCR and lists one record per CDR3 protein. The repertoire holds under 2 million distinct CDR3 sequences, with roughly 32% as singletons. The chain couples TRBV7-2 to TRBJ2-1; D not resolved. The sequencing input was blood. The receptor was isolated from a woman aged 30 to 39 in good health. The CDR3: CASSLVGRAIYNEQFF. DNA for the CDR3: TGTGCCAGCAGCTTAGTGGGTAGAGCAATCTACAATGAGCAGTTCTTC.